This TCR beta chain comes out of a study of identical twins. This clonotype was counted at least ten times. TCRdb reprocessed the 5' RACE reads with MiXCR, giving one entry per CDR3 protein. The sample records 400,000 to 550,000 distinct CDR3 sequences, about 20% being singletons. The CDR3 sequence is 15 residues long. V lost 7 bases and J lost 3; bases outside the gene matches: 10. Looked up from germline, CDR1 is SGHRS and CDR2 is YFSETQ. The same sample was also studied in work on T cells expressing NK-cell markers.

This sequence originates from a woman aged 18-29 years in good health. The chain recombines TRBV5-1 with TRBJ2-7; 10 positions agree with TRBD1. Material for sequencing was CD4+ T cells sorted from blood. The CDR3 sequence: CASELGGQGIYEQYF. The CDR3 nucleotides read TGCGCCAGCGAGCTCGGGGGACAGGGGATCTACGAGCAGTACTTC.